This T cell receptor beta chain came from a study of somatic mutations in cytotoxic T cells in rheumatoid arthritis. Study-wide context: Collection of patient blood (approximately 30 ml EDTA) took place right after diagnosis, before any treatment. Study observations and caveats: No multiple-comparison adjustment was applied to the slight TRBV07 underrepresentation in rheumatoid arthritis patients. A largest CD8+ clone above 20% of CD8+ cells occurred in about an eighth of the roughly 60 patients.

With regard to this clone: Its antigen remains unknown.

Original analysis: Patient CD8+ clones bigger than 1% seldom lined up with published virus-specific TCRB sequences. Generated by immunoSEQ multiplex PCR, the TCRdb table keeps only in-frame clones and is missing some. D and trimming come from the DNA, and the V and J calls and clone size come from that table. In the table there are roughly 9,800 clones, around 89% of which are singletons. V was shortened by 5 bases and J by 4 bases, with 9 bases between the two germline ends. In germline, CDR1 is SGHVS, CDR2 FQNEAQ. CDR3 length equals 13 residues. Material: CD4+ T cells sorted from blood. The receptor's source is a woman aged 18-29 years with rheumatoid arthritis. The rearrangement uses TRBV7-8 and TRBJ2-1; the D is unclear. CDR3 coding DNA: TGTGCCAGCAGCATGGGCGCTTACAATGAGCAGTTCTTC. Its translation is CASSMGAYNEQFF.